Reported below is one T cell receptor (beta chain). What it binds is not known. This sample was included in a study of blood T cells in healthy people across ages. Study-level results: Getting older went along with TCR beta diversity per million T cells dropping roughly linearly. Across samples, TCR beta diversity tracked strongly with naive T cell percentage.

A second PCR, run for about 6 to 11 cycles, used a sample-barcoded 5' primer plus a J-beta primer mix. Template switching added a 12-random-nucleotide identifier to every cDNA molecule. TCRdb reprocessed the 5' RACE reads via MiXCR and lists one record per CDR3 protein. The data show 1.5 million to 2 million distinct CDR3 sequences, around half seen once. Roughly 10 milliliters of peripheral blood were drawn from each donor into EDTA-treated tubes. Looked up from germline, CDR1 is LGHDT and CDR2 is YNNKEL (reference sequence). This CDR3 spans 15 amino acids. The ends were cut back, 0 bases at V and 5 bases at J, with 13 bases in the middle.

Sequencing was done on a sample of blood. The clonotype comes from a woman aged 35 to 49 in good health. The chain is built from TRBV3-1 and TRBJ2-5; D is unclear. The CDR3 region has the DNA TGTGCCAGCAGCCAAGATGCGTCACCTCTGGAGACCCAGTACTTC. It yields the protein CASSQDASPLETQYF.